This TCR beta chain was identified during a study of CD8 T cells in ankylosing spondylitis. Notes on the study in general: Some motif variants were previously reported in reactive arthritis synovial fluid and blood. Blood of patients with ankylosing spondylitis appeared to be characterized by a TCR beta motif of eight highly homologous variants.

Molecular-barcoded quantitative 5'-RACE produced these TCR beta libraries. TCRdb passed the 5' RACE reads through MiXCR, listing each CDR3 protein once. The sample yields over 200,000 distinct CDR3 sequences, approximately 16% seen once. A remark on this clonotype: Its antigen is currently unknown.

Material: blood, either unsorted or a sorted T cell fraction (not recorded which). This sequence was found in a male donor with ankylosing spondylitis.

CDR3 nucleotides: TGTGCCAGCAGCCAGAGGACAGCTGGGTACGAGCAGTACTTC. This translates into CASSQRTAGYEQYF. The chain recombines TRBV7-6 with TRBJ2-7; possible D gene TRBD1, 6 bases. The CDR3 consists of 14 residues. Germline CDR1 is SGHVS and CDR2 is FNYEAQ. V was trimmed by 5 bases and J by 4 bases, leaving 15 bases between them.